A selection of T cell receptor beta chains follows, all from one sample in a study of blood T cell repertoires in COVID-19. Some clones are missing from TCRdb's copy, which holds only in-frame ones; the method was immunoSEQ multiplex PCR. The sample contains a few hundred thousand clones, 80% to 90% of which appear only once. The sequencing sample was made of peripheral blood. Source of these receptors: a man in his forties with acute or convalescent COVID-19. CDR3s include the opening cysteine and the closing phenylalanine or tryptophan. Fields, in order: clone size, D gene, J gene, V gene, CDR3 length, CDR3 DNA, CDR3 protein. The D gene is left open where the match is weak. Rows give clone size only sometimes, using once, few, many, or a class for an expanded clone.

NA TRBD2 TRBJ2-1 TRBV27 15 TGTGCCAGCAGCCCCCTACTCGGGGGGGAAAATGAGCAGTTCTTC CASSPLLGGENEQFF
once TRBD1 TRBJ2-2 TRBV10-3 16 TGTGCCATCAGGGGGACAGGGGCTACTAACACCGGGGAGCTGTTTTTT CAIRGTGATNTGELFF
few TRBD2 TRBJ2-3 TRBV28 17 TGTGCCAGCGCCTTTTGGACTAGCGGGAGCGGCACAGATACGCAGTATTTT CASAFWTSGSGTDTQYF
NA NA TRBJ1-1 TRBV7-2 14 TGTGCCAGCAGCTTAGCGGAGGGGAACACTGAAGCTTTCTTT CASSLAEGNTEAFF
NA TRBD1 TRBJ2-2 TRBV11-2 17 TGTGCCAGCAGCTTGAGCCGGGACAGGGGAGGCACCGGGGAGCTGTTTTTT CASSLSRDRGGTGELFF
NA TRBD1 TRBJ1-6 TRBV19 14 TGTGCCAGTAGTCCGGGACAGCAAACTTCACCCCTCCACTTT CASSPGQQTSPLHF
NA NA TRBJ1-5 TRBV7-2 14 TGTGCCAGCAGTCTACAGGGTCCTTATCAGCCCCAGCATTTT CASSLQGPYQPQHF
NA TRBD1 TRBJ1-3 TRBV5-1 15 TGCGCCAGCAGCGCAGCAGGGGGGTCTGGAAACACCATATATTTT CASSAAGGSGNTIYF
NA TRBD1 TRBJ1-5 TRBV30 14 TGTGCCTGGAGTCTCGGACAGGGCAGTCAGCCCCAGCATTTT CAWSLGQGSQPQHF
once TRBD1 TRBJ1-1 TRBV6-2/TRBV6-3 16 TGTGCCAGCAGTTCCTTTAGGACAGGGTTGGACGCTGAAGCTTTCTTT CASSSFRTGLDAEAFF
NA TRBD2 TRBJ2-3 TRBV23-1 23 TGCGCCAGCAGTCAACCTACCCAACCGGGACTAGCGGGAGGATTATGTAGCACAGATACGCAGTATTTT CASSQPTQPGLAGGLCSTDTQYF
NA TRBD1 TRBJ1-1 TRBV4-3 16 TGCGCCAGCAGCCCCGGGACAGGGAATGCGTACACTGAAGCTTTCTTT CASSPGTGNAYTEAFF
few TRBD1 TRBJ2-7 TRBV10-3 14 TGTGCCATCAGTGAGTCGACAGGGGGAAACGAGCAGTACTTC CAISESTGGNEQYF
NA NA TRBJ1-5 TRBV19 12 TGTGCCAGTGAATACGGGGATCAGCCCCAGCATTTT CASEYGDQPQHF
NA NA TRBJ2-3 TRBV19 13 TGTGCCAGTAGTAATAGAGACACAGATACGCAGTATTTT CASSNRDTDTQYF
once TRBD1 TRBJ2-7 TRBV28 15 TGTGCCAGCAGTTTATGGGGGGACAGAGCCTACGAGCAGTACTTC CASSLWGDRAYEQYF
NA NA TRBJ2-5 TRBV20-1 12 TGCAGTGCTAGTCGCAGGGAAGAGACCCAGTACTTC CSASRREETQYF
NA NA TRBJ1-4 TRBV25-1 15 TGTGCCAGCAGTGAATGGATGTCGGGGAATGAAAAACTGTTTTTT CASSEWMSGNEKLFF
NA NA TRBJ1-1 TRBV29-1 13 TGCAGCGTTGAACGGGGAGAGAACACTGAAGCTTTCTTT CSVERGENTEAFF
NA NA TRBJ1-5 TRBV6-2/TRBV6-3 15 TGTGCCAGCAGTTACTTGGGCCGCGGCAATCAGCCCCAGCATTTT CASSYLGRGNQPQHF
NA NA TRBJ2-2 TRBV29-1 15 TGCAGCGTTGAAGATCGTGGTGGCGGCACCGGGGAGCTGTTTTTT CSVEDRGGGTGELFF
NA NA TRBJ2-6 TRBV19 14 TGTGCCAGTACCGGGTGGGCTGGGGCCAACGTCCTGACTTTC CASTGWAGANVLTF
NA TRBD1 TRBJ2-7 TRBV4-1 13 TGCGCCAGCAGCCAACAGGGGGCTTACGAGCAGTACTTC CASSQQGAYEQYF
NA TRBD2 TRBJ2-3 TRBV7-3 15 TGTGCCAGCAGTAAAGCGGGAGGGCCCGGAGATACGCAGTATTTT CASSKAGGPGDTQYF
NA NA TRBJ1-1 TRBV4-3 13 TGCGCCAGCAGCCAAGTACCGAGCACTGAAGCTTTCTTT CASSQVPSTEAFF
NA NA TRBJ1-2 TRBV28 12 TGTGCCAGCGCAGGGATAGGCCATGGCTACACCTTC CASAGIGHGYTF
NA NA TRBJ2-7 TRBV9 14 TGTGCCAGCAGCACTGATCAGGTTACCTACGAGCAGTACTTC CASSTDQVTYEQYF
NA TRBD1 TRBJ1-1 TRBV7-3 17 TGTGCCAGCAGCCTCTCCTTGATTGGACAGGTGAACACTGAAGCTTTCTTT CASSLSLIGQVNTEAFF
NA NA TRBJ1-1 TRBV13 12 TGTGCCAGCAGGGAGGGGAACACTGAAGCTTTCTTT CASREGNTEAFF
NA NA TRBJ1-2 TRBV5-6 15 TGTGCCAGCAGCTGGGAGGCTTGGGGACGTCATGGCTACACCTTC CASSWEAWGRHGYTF
few NA TRBJ1-5 TRBV19 12 TGTGCCAGTAGTACGCTAAATCAGCCCCAGCATTTT CASSTLNQPQHF
NA NA TRBJ2-5 TRBV19 14 TGTGCCAGTAGGGAGGCGCCTTACCAAGAGACCCAGTACTTC CASREAPYQETQYF
NA NA TRBJ1-1 TRBV5-1 15 TGCGCCAGCAGCTTGGACGCGGTGAGGAACACTGAAGCTTTCTTT CASSLDAVRNTEAFF
NA TRBD2 TRBJ2-1 TRBV5-1 16 TGCGCCAGCAGCCACACAACTAGCGGGGGATACAATGAGCAGTTCTTC CASSHTTSGGYNEQFF
NA NA TRBJ1-5 TRBV10-3 13 TGTGCCATCAGTCTAGGGGTGGCTCAGCCCCAGCATTTT CAISLGVAQPQHF
NA NA TRBJ1-4 TRBV27 15 TGTGCCAGCAGTTTAACAAGGGACATGGGTGAAAAACTGTTTTTT CASSLTRDMGEKLFF
NA NA TRBJ2-3 TRBV19 16 TGTGCCAGTAGTAAGGGACTGCAACAAACCACAGATACGCAGTATTTT CASSKGLQQTTDTQYF
NA NA TRBJ1-5 TRBV4-1 16 TGCGCCAGCAGCCAAGATTATGGGAGAAGCAATCAGCCCCAGCATTTT CASSQDYGRSNQPQHF
NA TRBD2 TRBJ2-1 TRBV20-1 17 TGCAGTGCTAGTAAGACTAGCGGGTTCAGCTCCTACAATGAGCAGTTCTTC CSASKTSGFSSYNEQFF
NA NA TRBJ1-5 TRBV6-2/TRBV6-3 14 TGTGCCAGCAGTTACCACAGGGTCAATCAGCCCCAGCATTTT CASSYHRVNQPQHF
NA NA TRBJ1-1 TRBV27 14 TGTGCCAGCAGTTTATCTAGAGCGAACACTGAAGCTTTCTTT CASSLSRANTEAFF
NA TRBD1 TRBJ1-2 TRBV29-1 12 TGCAGCGTTGGGGACAGGGTCGATGGCTACACCTTC CSVGDRVDGYTF
NA NA TRBJ2-1 TRBV6-1 16 TGTGCCAGCAGTGAATTCGTCGGGAGCTCCTACAATGAGCAGTTCTTC CASSEFVGSSYNEQFF
NA TRBD1 TRBJ1-4 TRBV18 15 TGTGCCAGCCTACTAACTACGGGACAGCTTGAAAAACTGTTTTTT CASLLTTGQLEKLFF
NA TRBD2 TRBJ2-1 TRBV5-1 16 TGCGCCAGCAGCTTGGGTAGCGGGACGGTCTACAATGAGCAGTTCTTC CASSLGSGTVYNEQFF
few TRBD1 TRBJ1-5 TRBV19 16 TGTGCCAGTAGGGGTACAGGGGGTATGGGCAATCAGCCCCAGCATTTT CASRGTGGMGNQPQHF
NA NA TRBJ1-1 TRBV7-9 13 TGTGCCAGCAGCTTAGACAGTGGTACTGAAGCTTTCTTT CASSLDSGTEAFF
NA TRBD2 TRBJ2-7 TRBV5-1 18 TGCGCCAGCAGCTTGGTCAGTTCGCTAGCGGGAGTCCTACGGGAGCAGTACTTC CASSLVSSLAGVLREQYF
NA TRBD2 TRBJ2-1 TRBV5-5 16 TGTGCCAGCAGCTTGTGGCTAGCGGGAGGGTACAATGAGCAGTTCTTC CASSLWLAGGYNEQFF
NA NA TRBJ1-1 TRBV27 13 TGTGCCAGCAGTACACGACAGAACACTGAAGCTTTCTTT CASSTRQNTEAFF
NA TRBD2 TRBJ2-1 TRBV5-1 15 TGCGCCAGCAGCTTGGGACTAGCGGGAGTCGGCGAGCAGTTCTTC CASSLGLAGVGEQFF